These 5 T cell receptor beta chains share one sample of origin, sequenced in a study of shared clonotypes between healthy human individuals. Some clones are missing from TCRdb's copy, which holds only in-frame ones; the method was immunoSEQ multiplex PCR. The sample has roughly 2,000,000 clones, about 94% seen once. Naive CD8 isolation took CD45RO-negative cells positively selected for CCR7 and excluded terminally differentiated effector memory CD45RA+ cells. Sequencing was performed on naive CD8+ T cells from PBMCs. Every receptor here comes from a young man in good health. Some clones in this sample may be carry-over from other donors' samples.

Of note for this clone: The same CDR3 is also encoded by other DNA sequences in this sample. The V call is TRBV27, the J call TRBJ2-7; D is unresolved. Germline V gene data show CDR1 as MNHEY and CDR2 as SMNVEV (reference sequence). The CDR3 has 13 amino acids. Trimming pared 4 bases from V and 1 base from J, leaving 8 bases between. The CDR3 bases are TGTGCCAGCAGTTGGGGTCTGTCCTACGAGCAGTACTTC. It specifies CASSWGLSYEQYF.

This clone has just one count. V usage is TRBV6-4 and J usage is TRBJ2-6; perhaps TRBD1 as D (6 bases). CDR1 is MRHNA and CDR2 is SNTAGT in the germline V gene. The CDR3 covers 14 residues. The V gene lost 5 bases and the J gene lost 2 bases, with 7 bases spanning the gap. This chain's CDR3 is CASSHRAGANVLTF. CDR3 DNA sequence: TGTGCCAGCAGTCACAGGGCTGGGGCCAACGTCCTGACTTTC.

The rearrangement links TRBV7-9 to TRBJ2-1, with D tentatively TRBD1 or TRBD2 (5 bases each). The V end was cut by 3 bases, the J end by 0 bases, with 12 bases between. The germline CDR1 and CDR2 sequences are SEHNR and FQNEAQ (reference sequence). The CDR3 is 16 residues long. CDR3 in amino acids: CASSLEAGSSYNEQFF. The CDR3 region has the DNA TGTGCCAGCAGCTTGGAGGCAGGGAGCTCCTACAATGAGCAGTTCTTC. Variable domain in full (rest from reference TRBV7-9 and TRBJ2-1): DTGVSQNPRHKITKRGQNVTFRCDPISEHNRLYWYRQTLGQGPEFLTYFQNEAQLEKSRLLSDRFSAERPKGSFSTLEIQRTEQGDSAMYLCASSLEAGSSYNEQFFGPGTRLTVL.

This clone was seen a few times. The chain uses TRBV7-9 and TRBJ1-1; D is ambiguous. V lost 5 bases, J lost 6 bases, and 10 bases lay in between. Per germline, CDR1 SEHNR and CDR2 FQNEAQ (reference sequence). The CDR3 extends over 12 amino acids. CDR3 DNA: TGTGCCAGCAGCCACGGCCTACCTGAAGCTTTCTTT. It encodes CASSHGLPEAFF.

This clone has just a few counts. The V and J genes are TRBV7-9 and TRBJ1-3, with TRBD1 as a possible D gene (5 bases). The CDR3 consists of 11 residues. With 2 bases removed from V and 16 bases from J, the gap between germline ends came to 12 bases. Per germline, CDR1 SEHNR and CDR2 FQNEAQ (reference sequence). The CDR3 nucleotides are TGTGCCAGCAGCTTACAGACAGAGAAGTATTTT. As protein: CASSLQTEKYF.